The T cell receptor (beta chain) described here comes from a study of OX40 agonist ivuxolimab in advanced cancers. Sequenced by immunoSEQ multiplex PCR; TCRdb stores in-frame clones only, minus some. The profile shows about 75,000 clones, about 90% of them singletons. The CDR3 loop spans 14 amino acids. CDR1 and CDR2 from the germline V gene are SGDLS and YYNGEE. Trimming removed 0 bases from V and 2 bases from J, with 8 bases in between. The receptor was derived from an adult with an advanced solid tumor such as melanoma, head and neck, liver or kidney cancer. This rearrangement joins TRBV9 to TRBJ2-5; D is tentatively TRBD1 or TRBD2 (5 bases each). Sequencing was performed on CD4+ or CD8+ T cells sorted from blood, taken in a trial of the OX40 agonist ivuxolimab. CDR3 bases: TGTGCCAGCAGCGTAGGGGGGAATCAAGAGACCCAGTACTTC. This encodes CASSVGGNQETQYF.